The 9 T cell receptor beta chains below all came from one sample that was sequenced in a study of blood T cells in healthy people across ages. Through a sample-barcoded 5' primer and a J-beta primer mix, a second PCR was run for about 6 to 12 cycles. Via MiXCR, TCRdb re-called the 5' RACE reads, giving one row per CDR3 protein. The sample shows fewer than 2,000,000 distinct CDR3 sequences, more than 35% of them seen only once. Sequences were obtained from blood. The receptor set was obtained from a human donor in good health.

Of note for this clonotype: Germline is not matched at one junction end, which may reflect a read error. The chain couples TRBV6-5 to TRBJ1-1; D may be TRBD1 (5 bases). The CDR3 length is 14 residues. The germline CDR1 and CDR2 sequences are MNHEY and SVGAGI. The CDR3 spells CAGSYSVERGEAFF. CDR3 bases: TGTGCCGGCAGTTACTCTGTCGAGCGGGGGGAAGCTTTCTTT.

This chain links TRBV29-1 with TRBJ2-1; 9 bases map to TRBD1. The germline V gene encodes CDR1 SQVTM and CDR2 ANQGSEA. The junction had 11 bases not matched to a gene; V was cut back by 6 bases and J by 14 bases. The length of the CDR3 is 12 residues. For the CDR3, the DNA is TGCAGCGTCGAACCCGGACAGGGGATTAAGTTCTTC. Translating it yields CSVEPGQGIKFF.

The chain links TRBV6-5 to TRBJ2-3, with 7 bases fitting TRBD1. The CDR3 runs to 16 residues. V was clipped by 5 bases and J by 2 bases; unmatched bases: 10. CDR1 and CDR2 (germline): MNHEY, SVGAGI. As DNA, the CDR3 is TGTGCCAGCAGTCCCCCCGGGACAGAATTCACAGATACGCAGTATTTT. Translation gives CASSPPGTEFTDTQYF.

The gene calls are TRBV2 and TRBJ1-5, with D uncertain. The CDR3 runs 13 residues. V lost 8 bases to trimming and J lost 4 bases, with 12 bases between them. The germline V gene has CDR1 SNHLY and CDR2 FYNNEI. CDR3 sequence reads: CASLGLANQPQHF. The CDR3 DNA sequence: TGTGCCAGCCTCGGACTTGCTAATCAGCCCCAGCATTTT.

This chain joins TRBV18 and TRBJ1-1, with TRBD1 as a possible D gene (6 bases). CDR1 and CDR2 (germline): KGHSH, LQKENI. CDR3 size: 16 residues. The V end lost 5 bases, the J end lost 1 base, and 17 bases lay between the germline ends. The CDR3: CASSTDQNRENTEAFF. The CDR3 bases are TGTGCCAGCTCAACGGACCAGAACAGGGAGAACACTGAAGCTTTCTTT.

J is TRBJ1-5 and V is TRBV5-1, with D tentatively TRBD1 (5 bases). The V gene lost 2 bases and the J gene lost 4 bases, with 10 bases spanning the gap. Germline-derived CDR1 and CDR2 are SGHRS and YFSETQ. The length of the CDR3 is 14 residues. In DNA form, the CDR3 reads TGCGCCAGCAGCTTAGGGGAGGCTAATCAGCCCCAGCATTTT. Protein product: CASSLGEANQPQHF.

V and J are TRBV13 and TRBJ2-1, with 10 bases that match TRBD1. The ends lost 10 bases at V and 5 bases at J; junction bases unmatched: 8. Germline values: CDR1 PRHDT, CDR2 FYEKMQ (reference sequence). The CDR3 runs to 14 residues. The CDR3 DNA reads TGTGCCACCACAATTGGGACAGGGGACAATGAGCAGTTCTTC. It is translated as CATTIGTGDNEQFF.

The chain has TRBV12-3 or TRBV12-4 and TRBJ1-1; D possibly corresponds to TRBD1 (6 bases). V dropped 3 bases and J dropped 2 bases, with 16 bases sitting between them. The CDR3 loop spans 16 amino acids. The CDR3 spells CASSFLGGAENTEAFF. CDR3 sequence (DNA): TGTGCCAGCAGTTTCCTTGGGGGGGCCGAAAACACTGAAGCTTTCTTT.

This clonotype was seen only once. J is TRBJ2-2 and V is TRBV5-1, with 9 bases identical to TRBD1. The CDR3 consists of 16 residues. Germline trimming cut 1 base from V and 4 bases from J; bases unmatched to any gene: 5. Germline V gives CDR1 SGHRS, CDR2 YFSETQ. CDR3 DNA sequence: TGCGCCAGCAGCTTGTCCGGGACAGGGTCCACCGGGGAGCTGTTTTTT. As protein: CASSLSGTGSTGELFF. The variable domain in full, completed from reference TRBV5-1 and TRBJ2-2, reads KAGVTQTPRYLIKTRGQQVTLSCSPISGHRSVSWYQQTPGQGLQFLFEYFSETQRNKGNFPGRFSGRQFSNSRSEMNVSTLELGDSALYLCASSLSGTGSTGELFFGEGSRLTVL.